The next 10 T cell receptor beta chains were all read from a single sample in a study of T-cell memory formation after mild COVID-19. TCRdb reanalysed the 5' RACE reads using MiXCR and keeps one entry per CDR3 protein. This sample has about 280,000 distinct CDR3 sequences, with approximately 8% found just once. The sequencing sample was made of PBMCs or a T cell subset sorted from them (not recorded which). Source of these receptors: a man younger than 35 who had mild COVID-19 (a few samples of this study predate the infection). Cell type and time point are not known.

This clonotype was seen only a few times. The chain has TRBV5-1 and TRBJ1-5; the match to TRBD1 covers 8 bases. Germline loops: CDR1 SGHRS, CDR2 YFSETQ. Trimming took 0 bases from V and 4 from J; bases not matched to a gene: 6. The CDR3 covers 16 residues. This CDR3 is CASSLGVGTGNQPQHF. The CDR3 DNA is TGCGCCAGCAGCTTGGGGGTCGGGACAGGTAATCAGCCCCAGCATTTT. Looking up the rest from reference TRBV5-1 and TRBJ1-5 gives the full variable domain: KAGVTQTPRYLIKTRGQQVTLSCSPISGHRSVSWYQQTPGQGLQFLFEYFSETQRNKGNFPGRFSGRQFSNSRSEMNVSTLELGDSALYLCASSLGVGTGNQPQHFGDGTRLSIL.

This clonotype appeared many times. This chain uses TRBV4-3 with TRBJ2-7; no definite D call. Germline-derived CDR1 and CDR2 are LGHNA and YSLEER. V dropped 0 bases and J dropped 3 bases, with 9 bases sitting between them. This CDR3 region has 14 residues. The CDR3, as DNA: TGCGCCAGCAGCCAAGATCTTGGAGACTACGAGCAGTACTTC. Amino acids: CASSQDLGDYEQYF.

The chain links TRBV20-1 to TRBJ2-2; D is ambiguous. The V end was cut by 3 bases, the J end by 1 base, with 6 bases between. Germline V lookup: CDR1 DFQATT, CDR2 SNEGSKA (reference sequence). The CDR3 extends over 13 amino acids. The chain's CDR3 is CSAREENTGELFF. In DNA form, the CDR3 reads TGCAGTGCTAGGGAAGAGAACACCGGGGAGCTGTTTTTT.

The chain combines TRBV20-1 with TRBJ2-5; D is perhaps TRBD2 (5 bases). This CDR3 is built from 13 residues. Germline V CDR1 and CDR2: DFQATT, SNEGSKA (reference sequence). With 0 bases removed from V and 5 bases from J, the gap between germline ends came to 10 bases. This CDR3 is CSARDVWRETQYF. Written as DNA, the CDR3 is TGCAGTGCTAGAGATGTCTGGAGGGAGACCCAGTACTTC.

In this sample, this clonotype turned up a few times. The chain couples TRBV4-3 to TRBJ2-7; TRBD1 aligns across 8 bases. In germline, CDR1 is LGHNA, CDR2 YSLEER. This CDR3 comprises 15 residues. V was clipped by 3 bases and J by 1 base; unmatched bases: 5. The CDR3 spells CASSQRQGRSYEQYF. The CDR3 nucleotides read TGCGCCAGCAGCCAGAGACAGGGGCGATCCTACGAGCAGTACTTC.

This clonotype was seen more than once but under ten times. This chain links TRBV6-5 with TRBJ2-7; perhaps D is TRBD1 or TRBD2 (5 bases each). This CDR3 is built from 15 residues. V dropped 2 bases and J dropped 6 bases, with 17 bases sitting between them. Germline CDR1 MNHEY, CDR2 SVGAGI. The CDR3 DNA reads as TGTGCCAGCAGTTACACATCCCGGGACCAGGGCGAGCAGTACTTC. This encodes CASSYTSRDQGEQYF.

This clonotype was counted only a few times. V gene TRBV7-2 combines with J gene TRBJ2-1, with 13 bases fitting TRBD2. Germline CDR1 SGHTA, CDR2 FQGNSA. Trimming cost V 6 bases and J 9 bases; bases outside gene matches: 2. The CDR3 length is 13 residues. The CDR3, as DNA: TGTGCCAGCAGACTAGCGGGGGGGGTTGAGCAGTTCTTC. This sequence encodes CASRLAGGVEQFF.

The chain employs TRBV30 and TRBJ2-7; no definite D call. Trimming shortened V by 0 bases and J by 0 bases, and 12 bases separated the two germline ends. CDR3 length equals 15 residues. The germline V gene has CDR1 GTSNPN and CDR2 SVGIG (reference sequence). The CDR3 spells CAWSVKELSSYEQYF. CDR3 bases: TGTGCCTGGAGTGTTAAAGAACTGAGCTCCTACGAGCAGTACTTC.

The chain links TRBV29-1 to TRBJ2-2, with D unclear. CDR3 size: 11 residues. V was pared by 7 bases and J by 6 bases, with 9 bases between. CDR1 and CDR2 (germline): SQVTM, ANQGSEA. The CDR3 DNA reads TGCAGCGGCCGGAGCGCCGGGGAGCTGTTTTTT. This sequence encodes CSGRSAGELFF.

The gene calls are TRBV9 and TRBJ2-3; D is ambiguous. The germline gives CDR1 SGDLS, CDR2 YYNGEE. Trimming stripped 3 bases from V and 2 bases from J, with 7 bases between. This CDR3 comprises 13 residues. The CDR3 here is CASSARYTDTQYF. DNA of the CDR3: TGTGCCAGCAGCGCTCGCTACACAGATACGCAGTATTTT.